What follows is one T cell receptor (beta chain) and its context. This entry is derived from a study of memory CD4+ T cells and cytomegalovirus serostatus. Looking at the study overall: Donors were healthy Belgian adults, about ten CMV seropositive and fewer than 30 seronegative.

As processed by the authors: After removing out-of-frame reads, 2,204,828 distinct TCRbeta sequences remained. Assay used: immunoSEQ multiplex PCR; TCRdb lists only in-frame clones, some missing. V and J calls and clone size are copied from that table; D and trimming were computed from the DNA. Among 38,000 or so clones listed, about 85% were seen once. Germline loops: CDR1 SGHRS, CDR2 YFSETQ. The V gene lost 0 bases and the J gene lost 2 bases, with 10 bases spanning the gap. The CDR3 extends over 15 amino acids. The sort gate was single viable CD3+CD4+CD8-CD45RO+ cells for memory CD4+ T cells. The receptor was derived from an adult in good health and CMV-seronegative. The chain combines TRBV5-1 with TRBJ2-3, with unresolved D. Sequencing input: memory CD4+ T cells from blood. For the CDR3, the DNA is TGCGCCAGCAGCTTGGCCTTTACCCTCACAGATACGCAGTATTTT. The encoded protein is CASSLAFTLTDTQYF.